This T cell receptor beta chain was recorded in a study of T cell responses to AZD1222 COVID-19 vaccine (TCRdb year 2021). General notes on the study: AZD1222 recipients whose second dose came at about 4 weeks and those whose second dose came at about 12 weeks were combined into one group, since spike-specific TCR depth and breadth did not differ between the two schedules. TCR sequencing was performed for about 240 trial participants, of whom some 200 were given two doses of AZD1222 and around 25 were given two doses of MenACWY control vaccine. Enrollment into the trials was organized by age into subgroups of 18-55, 56-69 and 70-plus years, and those subgroups contained roughly 140, 27 and 60 TCR-sequenced participants, respectively.

Points on this clone: What this receptor recognizes is not known. No per-base quality is available; no much larger clone lies one base away.

The study at large found these results: Reportedly, close to half of the unique spike-specific TCRs recognized epitopes lying outside the regions that are mutated in the B.1.351 and B.1.1.7 variants. A significant rise in spike-specific TCR breadth and depth was observed after two AZD1222 doses relative to day 0 and relative to MenACWY recipients. In the small 56-69-year group, the increase in depth fell short of significance, most likely because of low power. Most participants were white British and females outnumbered males, and the authors suggested that clonal diversity may have been underestimated. Because no day 14 peak-response samples were available, repertoires were characterized only after the peak T cell response. Conclusions about previously exposed vaccinees were limited because only 6 or 7 AZD1222 recipients were SARS-CoV-2 seropositive at baseline. Vaccine-associated CD4 TCRs spanned the whole spike protein, with dominant responses in regions 160-218 and 743-854.

This specimen's time point label, interpreted: baseline before first vaccination. Samples from vaccinated people were obtained from the UK trials COV001 and COV002, which included a single-blind randomized controlled phase 2/3 trial of AZD1222 (ChAdOx1 nCoV-19) in healthy adults. For TCRbeta chain sequencing, PBMC samples from trial participants were taken at day 0 and at day 28 after the second dose. The CDR3, cysteine through phenylalanine, is 16 amino acids long. Of all the DNA, just the CDR3 is kept, 48 bases in frame from base 1. As encoded in the germline V gene, CDR1 is SGHVS while CDR2 is FQNEAQ. Trimming removed 3 bases from V and 4 bases from J, leaving 16 bases between the germline ends. The CDR3 regions of human TCRbeta chains were analyzed by immunosequencing. The authors processed their data as follows. Repertoire TCRs were matched against a reference library of SARS-CoV-2-specific TCRs generated with the MIRA antigen-specificity platform. Breadth meant the fraction of unique TCRs that were SARS-CoV-2-associated, whereas depth meant the fraction of total T cells that were SARS-CoV-2-associated. Using the MIRA data, every spike-specific TCR was mapped to the spike region that the TCR reacted to and assigned to either a CD4 or a CD8 class. Log10-transformed breadth and depth values were compared by one-way ANOVA with Sidak's multiple comparisons tests. TCRdb re-hosts the immuneACCESS table, in-frame sequences only. Its copies lack some clones; in the studies checked, an unresolved V gene accounts for under half of them, and the cause for the rest is not known. V, J and clone size reflect that table, while D and trimming were determined from the DNA. Across this sample there are 130,000 to 150,000 clones, with approximately 88% seen only once. In total, the top ten clones hold approximately 16% of the sample.

Recombination linked TRBV7-8 to TRBJ2-1; the D region possibly corresponds to TRBD2 (5 bases align). The sequences come from peripheral blood, collected on day 0 of AZD1222 vaccination. This TCR was sampled from an adult in good health. The DNA sequence follows: TGTGCCAGCAGCTTGACCGGGCCAACGGGATACAATGAGCAGTTCTTC. It translates as CASSLTGPTGYNEQFF.